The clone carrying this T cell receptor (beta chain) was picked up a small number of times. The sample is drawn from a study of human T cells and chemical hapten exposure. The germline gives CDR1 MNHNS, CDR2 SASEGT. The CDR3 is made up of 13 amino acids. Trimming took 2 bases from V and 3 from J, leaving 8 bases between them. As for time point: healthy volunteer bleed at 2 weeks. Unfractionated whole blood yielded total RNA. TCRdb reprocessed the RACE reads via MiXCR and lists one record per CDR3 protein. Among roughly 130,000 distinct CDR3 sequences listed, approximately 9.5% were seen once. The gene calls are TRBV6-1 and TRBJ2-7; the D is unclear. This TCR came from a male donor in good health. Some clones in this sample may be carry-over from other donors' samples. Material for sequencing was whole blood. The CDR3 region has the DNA TGTGCCAGCAGTGAAAGCGAAGTCTACGAGCAGTACTTC. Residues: CASSESEVYEQYF.